The clone carrying this T cell receptor (beta chain) was counted only a few times. The entry originates in a study of T-cell memory formation after mild COVID-19. This CDR3 comprises 12 residues. The V and J ends lost 2 bases and 5 bases respectively, with 6 bases between them. Germline V gene lookup returns CDR1 SEHNR and CDR2 FQNEAQ (reference sequence). One entry per CDR3 protein results from TCRdb running MiXCR on the 5' RACE reads. This repertoire shows 250,000 or so distinct CDR3 sequences, approximately 18% found once; its top ten account for under 25%. The material sequenced was PBMCs or a T cell subset sorted from them (not recorded which). The sequence was collected from a man aged 18 to 29 who had mild COVID-19 (a few samples of this study predate the infection). Cell type and time point are not known. The V and J genes are TRBV7-9 and TRBJ2-5; no reliable D call. CDR3 bases: TGTGCCAGCAGCTTATTGTTGGAGACCCAGTACTTC. This codes for CASSLLLETQYF.